These T cell receptor beta chains were read from a single sample in a study of blood T cell repertoires in COVID-19. Here immunoSEQ multiplex PCR was the method, and the copy in TCRdb shows in-frame clones only, minus some. The sample consists of about 400,000 clones, about 90% of them appearing once. Input material: PBMCs or T cells enriched from blood (not recorded which). These receptors came from a woman in her twenties or thirties who had recovered from COVID-19. The CDR3 runs from the conserved cysteine through the conserved F or W.

J: TRBJ2-1; V: TRBV9; CDR3: CASSVVAGASYNEQFF
J: TRBJ2-7; V: TRBV1; CDR3: CTSILLSSYEQYF
J: TRBJ1-2; V: TRBV4-2; CDR3: CASSQASPYGYTF
J: TRBJ2-1; V: TRBV3-1/TRBV3-2; CDR3: CASSLLAGGVMNEQFF
J: TRBJ1-2; V: TRBV25-1; CDR3: CASSEYWAGEDGYTF
J: TRBJ1-4; V: TRBV28; CDR3: CASSFEGFATNEKLFF
J: TRBJ1-2; V: TRBV19; CDR3: CAVEAGGNGYTF
J: TRBJ2-4; V: TRBV5-1; CDR3: CASSDGTSGGLIQYF
J: TRBJ1-5; V: TRBV30; CDR3: CAWSLQTDQPQHF
J: TRBJ1-5; V: TRBV28; CDR3: CATATPPGQGQPQHF
J: TRBJ1-2; V: TRBV18; CDR3: CASSQGATYGYTF
J: TRBJ1-3; V: TRBV19; CDR3: CASRKDRGYGNTIYF
J: TRBJ1-2; V: TRBV9; CDR3: CASSGPGYTF
J: TRBJ2-2; V: TRBV6-2/TRBV6-3; CDR3: CASSFGTSGTGELFF
J: TRBJ2-1; V: TRBV27; CDR3: CASTLRTSGYNEQFF
J: TRBJ2-1; V: TRBV24-1; CDR3: CATSDLSGVNEQFF
J: TRBJ1-1; V: TRBV28; CDR3: CASSPGRGGFVNTEAFF
J: TRBJ1-2; V: TRBV2; CDR3: CASSEEQGFDGYTF
J: TRBJ1-4; V: TRBV5-1; CDR3: CASSLAQGQGEKLFF
J: TRBJ1-2; V: TRBV18; CDR3: CASSPPGVGGYTF
J: TRBJ2-1; V: TRBV5-1; CDR3: CASSLAQGDEQFF
J: TRBJ2-1; V: TRBV6-6; CDR3: CASSPSGGAYLNEQFF
J: TRBJ1-2; V: TRBV28; CDR3: CASSLSGQGGYGYTF
J: TRBJ2-7; V: TRBV3-1/TRBV3-2; CDR3: CASSQQGFYEQYF
J: TRBJ1-2; V: TRBV28; CDR3: CASSLIGGGYGYTF
J: TRBJ2-7; V: TRBV7-9; CDR3: CASSLGELSSYEQYF
J: TRBJ2-7; V: TRBV5-1; CDR3: CASSWGAAGGFYEQYF
J: TRBJ2-7; V: TRBV5-1; CDR3: CASSFANEQYF
J: TRBJ1-2; V: TRBV27; CDR3: CASSPSGQGGYGYTF
J: TRBJ2-1; V: TRBV20-1; CDR3: CSASRADQQFF
J: TRBJ1-2; V: TRBV9; CDR3: CASRTDANYGYTF
J: TRBJ2-1; V: TRBV5-1; CDR3: CASSVTRSTAYNEQFF
J: TRBJ2-1; V: TRBV5-1; CDR3: CASSGPSGSIYNEQFF
J: TRBJ1-5; V: TRBV27; CDR3: CASSSGRAQPQHF
J: TRBJ1-4; V: TRBV9; CDR3: CASSAGQGGEKLFF
J: TRBJ1-6; V: TRBV11-1; CDR3: CASSPLLCNSPLHF
J: TRBJ2-7; V: TRBV5-6; CDR3: CASSLHRGRRWEQYF
J: TRBJ2-7; V: TRBV11-2; CDR3: CASSRDSSYEQYF
J: TRBJ1-2; V: TRBV29-1; CDR3: CSAHGGGGGYTF
J: TRBJ2-3; V: TRBV11-3; CDR3: CASSVTAAGDTQYF
J: TRBJ1-1; V: TRBV9; CDR3: CASSAFTGKGTEAFF
J: TRBJ2-7; V: TRBV30; CDR3: CAWKAGGDPRGEQYF
J: TRBJ1-2; V: TRBV11-2; CDR3: CASSPSTINYGYTF
J: TRBJ1-5; V: TRBV28; CDR3: CASSLQPDRLRPPKHF
J: TRBJ1-5; V: TRBV28; CDR3: CASSSPRGPTNQPQHF
J: TRBJ1-6; V: TRBV18; CDR3: CASSRETDSPLHF
J: TRBJ1-6; V: TRBV7-2; CDR3: CASSSIRTGAINSPLHF
J: TRBJ2-7; V: TRBV6-5; CDR3: CASSYLTGLHYEQYF
J: TRBJ2-3; V: TRBV5-1; CDR3: CASSLDGHPTDTQYF
J: TRBJ2-1; V: TRBV7-9; CDR3: CASSTTSGYYNEQFF
J: TRBJ2-7; V: TRBV7-8; CDR3: CASSLALGRGNEQYF
J: TRBJ1-1; V: TRBV19; CDR3: CASSSPGRNTEAFF
J: TRBJ1-5; V: TRBV15; CDR3: CATSSHRDNQPQHF
J: TRBJ1-2; V: TRBV4-3; CDR3: CASSLEQDFYGYTF
J: TRBJ1-1; V: TRBV29-1; CDR3: CSVVAGSGTEAFF
J: TRBJ1-1; V: TRBV18; CDR3: CASSLGPEAFF
J: TRBJ2-4; V: TRBV7-9; CDR3: CASSPGPGRDPLAKNIQYF